A single sample gave rise to the 14 T cell receptor beta chains below, sequenced in a study of a mutant IDH1 vaccine in newly diagnosed glioma. Sequencing was performed with immunoSEQ multiplex PCR; in TCRdb, only in-frame clones are kept and a portion is missing. The sample holds some 58,000 clones; about four fifths are singletons and the top ten take 5.4%. The time point: week 35, safety follow-up. Every single dose of the vaccine, 300 ug of mutant IDH1 20-mer peptide, came with topical imiquimod. Their target antigens are unknown. Material: PBMCs, obtained from a glioma patient whose treatment included an IDH1 peptide vaccine. These receptors came from a man in his forties or fifties with glioma.

The chain is built from TRBV28 and TRBJ1-5; D not resolved. The CDR3 spans 10 residues. Per the germline V gene, CDR1 is MDHEN and CDR2 is SYDVKM. Deletions cut 3 bases from V and 10 bases from J, with 4 bases between. The CDR3, as DNA: TGTGCCAGCAGTTTCGAACCCCAGCATTTT. Its translation is CASSFEPQHF.

This clone was counted only a few times. This chain links TRBV27 with TRBJ1-1; TRBD1 matches 7 bases. The germline V gene has CDR1 MNHEY and CDR2 SMNVEV (reference sequence). V lost 5 bases to trimming and J lost 2 bases; unmatched junction nucleotides: 8. This CDR3 is built from 15 residues. The CDR3 reads CASSPLGTANTEAFF. The CDR3 nucleotides are TGTGCCAGCAGTCCCCTCGGGACAGCAAACACTGAAGCTTTCTTT.

This chain uses TRBV11-2 with TRBJ1-2; TRBD1 matches 8 bases. Per germline, CDR1 SGHAT and CDR2 FQNNGV. V trimming: 5 bases; J trimming: 4 bases; junction bases outside the gene matches: 9. This CDR3 has 15 residues. CDR3 nucleotides: TGTGCCAGCAGCCTACAGGGGGGGGTCAGCTATGGCTACACCTTC. It specifies CASSLQGGVSYGYTF.

The sample holds one count of this clone. The chain joins TRBV7-6 to TRBJ2-1; D perhaps matches TRBD2 (6 bases). Trimming removed 1 base at V and 6 bases at J, with 10 bases between. Germline loops: CDR1 SGHVS, CDR2 FNYEAQ. The CDR3 runs to 14 residues. The CDR3 nucleotides read TGTGCCAGCAGCTTAGTCATCGGGGGCAATGAGCAGTTCTTC. This translates into CASSLVIGGNEQFF.

J is TRBJ2-6 and V is TRBV30, with TRBD1 matching over 9 bases. Germline V gene sequence: CDR1 GTSNPN, CDR2 SVGIG (reference sequence). This CDR3 is 18 amino acids long. The V gene end was trimmed by 2 bases and the J gene end by 2 bases; junction bases not matched to a gene: 10. Written as DNA, the CDR3 is TGTGCCTGGAGTACATACAGGGGGCGAGTAGCTGGGGCCAACGTCCTGACTTTC. This encodes CAWSTYRGRVAGANVLTF.

This chain joins TRBV6-4 and TRBJ1-4; 9 bases agree with TRBD1. The germline CDR1 and CDR2 sequences are MRHNA and SNTAGT. The CDR3 contains 15 residues. The J segment lost 8 bases and the V segment lost 3 bases, leaving 7 bases of the junction unmatched. The DNA for the CDR3 is TGTGCCAGCAGTGAAACGGACAGGGGCGGCGAAAAACTGTTTTTT. It codes for CASSETDRGGEKLFF.

The chain recombines TRBV10-3 with TRBJ2-7, with 7 positions matching TRBD1. J was trimmed by 6 bases and V by 10 bases; bases with no gene match: 6. The germline V gene encodes CDR1 ENHRY and CDR2 SYGVKD. The CDR3 loop spans 11 amino acids. CDR3 nucleotide sequence: TGTGCCACCCGACAGGGATTCGAGCAGTACTTC. It yields the protein CATRQGFEQYF.

The chain employs TRBV5-1 and TRBJ2-5, with D hard to call. V was cut by 0 bases and J by 0 bases, with 9 bases left in between. The germline V gene encodes CDR1 SGHRS and CDR2 YFSETQ. The CDR3 consists of 15 residues. The CDR3: CASSLARSDQETQYF. For the CDR3, the DNA is TGCGCCAGCAGCTTGGCCCGGAGCGACCAAGAGACCCAGTACTTC.

The gene calls are TRBV4-2 and TRBJ1-2, with TRBD1 as a possible D gene (5 bases). V lost 0 bases and J 5 bases, leaving 16 bases between the germline ends. The CDR3 consists of 16 residues. Germline CDR1 is LGHNA and CDR2 is YNFKEQ. The CDR3 bases are TGTGCCAGCAGCCAAGAGGCTCGACAGCTCGTATATGGCTACACCTTC. Protein: CASSQEARQLVYGYTF.

This chain joins TRBV6-5 and TRBJ1-6; D call uncertain. This CDR3 region has 15 residues. The V and J ends lost 2 bases and 0 bases respectively, with 5 bases between them. Germline V CDR1 and CDR2: MNHEY, SVGAGI. CDR3 protein: CASSYRSSYNSPLHF. CDR3 sequence (DNA): TGTGCCAGCAGTTACAGGAGCTCCTATAATTCACCCCTCCACTTT.

This clone was picked up a small number of times. The identical CDR3 is also encoded by other nucleotide sequences in the sample. The chain is built from TRBV4-3 and TRBJ2-2; D gene unclear. The CDR3 extends over 14 amino acids. Germline V gene sequence: CDR1 LGHNA, CDR2 YSLEER. V gave up 0 bases and J gave up 8 bases, with 10 bases separating them. This CDR3 reads CASSQDRGSGELFF. The CDR3 DNA reads TGCGCCAGCAGCCAAGATAGAGGATCGGGGGAGCTGTTTTTT.

This sequence joins TRBV6-5 and TRBJ1-2, with TRBD1 identical over 7 bases. Germline CDR1 and CDR2: MNHEY and SVGAGI. Trimming at V came to 5 bases and at J to 4 bases, leaving 7 bases not matched to a gene. CDR3 length: 14 amino acids. The CDR3 nucleotides are TGTGCCAGCAGTCCCGGGACAGTCTCCTATGGCTACACCTTC. Translating gives CASSPGTVSYGYTF.

The V gene is TRBV4-3, the J gene TRBJ2-3; D not resolved. Looked up from germline, CDR1 is LGHNA and CDR2 is YSLEER. The CDR3 loop spans 15 amino acids. The V and J ends lost 0 bases and 6 bases respectively, with 13 bases between them. In DNA form, the CDR3 reads TGCGCCAGCAGCCAAGAAAGCAGGACGGTCGATACGCAGTATTTT. It is translated as CASSQESRTVDTQYF.

This clone is a singleton in its sample. This specimen includes other DNA sequences encoding the same CDR3. The chain couples TRBV29-1 to TRBJ2-3, with TRBD1 matching over 7 bases. CDR1 and CDR2 (germline): SQVTM, ANQGSEA. V lost 6 bases, J lost 5 bases, and 5 bases stayed unmatched. There are 12 residues in the CDR3. Written as DNA, the CDR3 is TGCAGCGTCGGCAGGGGGAGAGATACGCAGTATTTT. It translates to CSVGRGRDTQYF.